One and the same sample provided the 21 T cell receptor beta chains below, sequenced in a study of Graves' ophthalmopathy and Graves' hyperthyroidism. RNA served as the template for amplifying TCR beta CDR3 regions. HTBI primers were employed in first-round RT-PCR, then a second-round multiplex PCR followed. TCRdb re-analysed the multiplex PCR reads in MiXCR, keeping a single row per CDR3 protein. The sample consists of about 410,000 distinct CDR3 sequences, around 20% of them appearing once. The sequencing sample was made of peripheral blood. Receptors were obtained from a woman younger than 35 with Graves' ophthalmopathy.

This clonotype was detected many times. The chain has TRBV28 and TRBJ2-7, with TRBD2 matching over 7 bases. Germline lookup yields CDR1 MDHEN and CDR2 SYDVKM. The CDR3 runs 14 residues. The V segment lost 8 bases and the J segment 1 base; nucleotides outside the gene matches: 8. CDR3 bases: TGTGCCAGCGGGGGGGGTAGACAGTCCTACGAGCAGTACTTC. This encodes CASGGGRQSYEQYF.

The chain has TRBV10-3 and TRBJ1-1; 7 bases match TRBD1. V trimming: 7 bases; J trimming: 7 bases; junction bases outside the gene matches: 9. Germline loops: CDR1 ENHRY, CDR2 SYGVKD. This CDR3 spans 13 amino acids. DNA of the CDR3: TGTGCCATCATTTCTGACAGGGCGAATGAAGCTTTCTTT. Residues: CAIISDRANEAFF.

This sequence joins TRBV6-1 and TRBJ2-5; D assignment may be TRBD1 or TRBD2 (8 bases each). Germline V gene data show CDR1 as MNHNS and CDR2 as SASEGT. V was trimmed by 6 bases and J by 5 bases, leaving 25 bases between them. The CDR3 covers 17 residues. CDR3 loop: CASSRGGAGGVRETQYF. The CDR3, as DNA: TGTGCCAGCAGCCGGGGGGGGGCAGGGGGCGTTAGGGAGACCCAGTACTTC.

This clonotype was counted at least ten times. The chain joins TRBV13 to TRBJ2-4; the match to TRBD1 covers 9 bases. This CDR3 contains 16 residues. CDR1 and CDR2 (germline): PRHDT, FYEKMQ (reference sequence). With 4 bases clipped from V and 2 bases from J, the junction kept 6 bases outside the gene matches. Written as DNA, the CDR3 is TGTGCCAGCAGCTGGGGACAGGGTGCGTCCAAAAACATTCAGTACTTC. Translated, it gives CASSWGQGASKNIQYF.

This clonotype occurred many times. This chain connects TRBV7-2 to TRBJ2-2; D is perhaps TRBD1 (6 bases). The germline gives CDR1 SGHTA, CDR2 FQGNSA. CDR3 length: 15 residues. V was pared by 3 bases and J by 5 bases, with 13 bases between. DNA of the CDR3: TGTGCCAGCAGCTTTTATACAGGGCCGACCGGGGAGCTGTTTTTT. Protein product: CASSFYTGPTGELFF. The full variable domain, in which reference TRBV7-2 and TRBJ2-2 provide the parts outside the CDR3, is GAGVSQSPSNKVTEKGKDVELRCDPISGHTALYWYRQSLGQGLEFLIYFQGNSAPDKSGLPSDRFSAERTGGSVSTLTIQRTQQEDSAVYLCASSFYTGPTGELFFGEGSRLTVL.

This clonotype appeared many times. Here the CDR3 reads CSAKKLAWIQETQYF. The DNA for the CDR3 is TGCAGTGCGAAGAAGTTGGCGTGGATACAAGAGACCCAGTACTTC. The rearrangement links TRBV20-1 to TRBJ2-5; D remains ambiguous. In germline, CDR1 is DFQATT, CDR2 SNEGSKA (reference sequence). The CDR3 sequence is 15 residues long. The ends were cut back, 6 bases at V and 2 bases at J, with 19 bases in the middle.

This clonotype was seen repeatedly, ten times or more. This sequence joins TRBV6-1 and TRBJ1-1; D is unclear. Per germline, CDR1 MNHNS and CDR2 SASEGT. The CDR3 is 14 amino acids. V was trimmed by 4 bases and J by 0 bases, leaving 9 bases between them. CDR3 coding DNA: TGTGCCAGCAGTGTGAATCTAATGAACACTGAAGCTTTCTTT. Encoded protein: CASSVNLMNTEAFF.

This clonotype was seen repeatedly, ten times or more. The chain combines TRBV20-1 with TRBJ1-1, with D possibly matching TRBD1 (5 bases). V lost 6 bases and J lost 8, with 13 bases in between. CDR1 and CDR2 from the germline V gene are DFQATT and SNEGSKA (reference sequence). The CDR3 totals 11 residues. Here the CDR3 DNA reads TGCAGTGCCGCAGACAGCAAGGAAGCTTTCTTT. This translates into CSAADSKEAFF.

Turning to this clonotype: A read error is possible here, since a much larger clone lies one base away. DNA of the CDR3: TGCGCCAGCTGTGAGTCAGCCGGACGATACGAGCAGTACTTC. Its protein product is CASCESAGRYEQYF. The V call is TRBV10-1, the J call TRBJ2-7; D gene uncertain. CDR1 and CDR2 (germline): WNHNN, SYGVQD (reference sequence). The length of the CDR3 is 14 residues.

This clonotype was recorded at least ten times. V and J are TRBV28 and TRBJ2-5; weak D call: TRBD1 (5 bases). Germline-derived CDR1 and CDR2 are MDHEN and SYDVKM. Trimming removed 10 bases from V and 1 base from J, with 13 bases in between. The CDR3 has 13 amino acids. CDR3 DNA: TGTGCCACATTGTGGGGCGGCCAAGAGACCCAGTACTTC. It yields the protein CATLWGGQETQYF.

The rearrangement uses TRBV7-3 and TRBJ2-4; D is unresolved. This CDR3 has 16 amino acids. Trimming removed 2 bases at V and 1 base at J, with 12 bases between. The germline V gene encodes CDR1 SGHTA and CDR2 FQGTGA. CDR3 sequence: CASSLAAVGAKNIQYF. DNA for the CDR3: TGTGCCAGCAGCTTAGCGGCGGTCGGGGCCAAAAACATTCAGTACTTC.

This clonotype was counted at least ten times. The CDR3 region is CASSVIRNSNQPQHF. CDR3 coding DNA: TGTGCCAGCAGCGTTATCAGGAATAGCAATCAGCCCCAGCATTTT. The chain recombines TRBV6-1 with TRBJ1-5; D gene unclear. Germline-derived CDR1 and CDR2 are MNHNS and SASEGT. The CDR3 length is 15 residues. With 6 bases removed from V and 0 bases from J, the gap between germline ends came to 12 bases.

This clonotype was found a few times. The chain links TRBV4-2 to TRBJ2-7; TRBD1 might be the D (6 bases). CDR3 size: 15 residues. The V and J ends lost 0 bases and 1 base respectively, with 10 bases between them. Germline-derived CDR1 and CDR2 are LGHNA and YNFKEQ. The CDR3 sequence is CASSQDTGKSYEQYF. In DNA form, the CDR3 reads TGTGCCAGCAGCCAAGATACAGGGAAGTCCTACGAGCAGTACTTC.

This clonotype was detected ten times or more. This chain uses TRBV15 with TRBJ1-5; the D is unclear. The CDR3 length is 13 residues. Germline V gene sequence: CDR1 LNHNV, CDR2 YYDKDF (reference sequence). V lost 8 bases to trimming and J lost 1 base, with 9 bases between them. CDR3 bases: TGTGCCACCGGGGTCAGGAGCAATCAGCCCCAGCATTTT. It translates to CATGVRSNQPQHF.

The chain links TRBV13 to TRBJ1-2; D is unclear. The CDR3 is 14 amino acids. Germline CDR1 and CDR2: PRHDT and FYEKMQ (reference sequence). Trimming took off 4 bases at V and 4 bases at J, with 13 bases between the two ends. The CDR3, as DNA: TGTGCCAGCAGCTCCCAAATCTCCGGCTATGGCTACACCTTC. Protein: CASSSQISGYGYTF.

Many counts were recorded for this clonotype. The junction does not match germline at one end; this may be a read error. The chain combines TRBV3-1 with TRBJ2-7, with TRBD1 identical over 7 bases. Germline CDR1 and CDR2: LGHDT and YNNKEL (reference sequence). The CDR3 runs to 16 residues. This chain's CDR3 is CASSQETGQLSDEQYF. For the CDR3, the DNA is TGTGCCAGCAGCCAAGAGACAGGGCAGCTCTCCGACGAGCAGTACTTC.

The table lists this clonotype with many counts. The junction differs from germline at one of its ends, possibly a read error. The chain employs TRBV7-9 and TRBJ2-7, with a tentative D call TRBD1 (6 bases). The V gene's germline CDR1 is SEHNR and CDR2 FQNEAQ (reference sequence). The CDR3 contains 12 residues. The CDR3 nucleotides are TGTGCCAGCAGCTGGGAATTGGCGGACAGTTTCTTC. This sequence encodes CASSWELADSFF.

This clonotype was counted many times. The CDR3 here is CASGQGARVGGYTF. In DNA, the CDR3 is TGTGCCAGCGGACAGGGGGCGCGGGTCGGAGGCTACACCTTC. The V gene is TRBV28, the J gene TRBJ1-2; 11 nucleotides align to TRBD1. Germline V gene data show CDR1 as MDHEN and CDR2 as SYDVKM. The CDR3 sequence is 14 residues long. The trim removed 8 bases at V and 8 bases at J, leaving 10 bases unmatched.

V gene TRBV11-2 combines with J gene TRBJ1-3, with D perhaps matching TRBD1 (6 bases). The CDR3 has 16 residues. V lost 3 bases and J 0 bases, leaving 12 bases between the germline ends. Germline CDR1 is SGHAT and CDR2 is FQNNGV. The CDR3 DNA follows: TGTGCCAGCAGCTTCAATACAGGGACCTCTGGAAACACCATATATTTT. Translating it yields CASSFNTGTSGNTIYF.

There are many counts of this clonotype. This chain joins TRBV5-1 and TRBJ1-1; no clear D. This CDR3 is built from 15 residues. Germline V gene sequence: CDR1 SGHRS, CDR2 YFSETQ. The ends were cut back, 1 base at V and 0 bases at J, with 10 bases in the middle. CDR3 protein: CASSLWSGMNTEAFF. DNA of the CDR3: TGCGCCAGCAGCTTGTGGTCGGGAATGAACACTGAAGCTTTCTTT.

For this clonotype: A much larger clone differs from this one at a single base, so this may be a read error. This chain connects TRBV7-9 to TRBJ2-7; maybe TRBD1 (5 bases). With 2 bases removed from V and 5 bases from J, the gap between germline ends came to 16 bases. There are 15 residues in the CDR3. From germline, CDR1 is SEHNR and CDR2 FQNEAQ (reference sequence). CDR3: CASSLSQPGNHEQYF. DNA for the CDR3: TGTGCCAGCAGCTTAAGTCAGCCAGGGAACCACGAGCAGTACTTC.